Each of the 8 T cell receptor beta chains below was sequenced from the same sample in a study of T cell clonotyping in hematopoietic cell transplantation. The method was immunoSEQ multiplex PCR; TCRdb's version includes in-frame clones alone and lacks a portion of them. The table has some 15,000 clones, approximately 87% seen once; the top ten hold around 2.5%. The sequenced sample consisted of peripheral blood mononuclear cells. These receptors were collected from a man in his fifties or sixties in good health. Some clones in this sample may be carry-over from other donors' samples.

This chain joins TRBV6-6 and TRBJ2-2, with D possibly matching TRBD1 (5 bases). This CDR3 comprises 14 residues. Germline-derived CDR1 and CDR2 are MNHNY and SVGAGI (reference sequence). The V and J ends lost 4 bases and 1 base respectively, with 7 bases between them. CDR3 nucleotides: TGTGCCAGCAGTTCACAGGTGAACACCGGGGAGCTGTTTTTT. This encodes CASSSQVNTGELFF.

J is TRBJ1-2 and V is TRBV6-5; 8 bases are a match to TRBD1. With 6 bases clipped from V and 6 bases from J, the junction kept 6 bases outside the gene matches. This CDR3 region has 13 residues. Germline CDR1 MNHEY, CDR2 SVGAGI. The CDR3: CASSPTGGHGYTF. The CDR3 nucleotides are TGTGCCAGCAGCCCTACAGGGGGTCATGGCTACACCTTC.

The V call is TRBV4-1, the J call TRBJ1-2; 9 bases are a match to TRBD1. V shed 2 bases, J shed 0 bases, and the junction held 4 bases outside the gene matches. CDR1 and CDR2 from the germline V gene are MGHRA and YSYEKL. The CDR3 sequence is 16 residues long. As DNA, the CDR3 is TGCGCCAGCAGCCAACCCAACAGGGGGCCTAACTATGGCTACACCTTC. This gives the protein CASSQPNRGPNYGYTF.

The chain is built from TRBV7-9 and TRBJ1-6, with D possibly matching TRBD1 (5 bases). The CDR3 extends over 17 amino acids. With 5 bases removed from V and 9 bases from J, the gap between germline ends came to 23 bases. CDR1 and CDR2 (germline): SEHNR, FQNEAQ (reference sequence). CDR3 region: CASSHQPGLMEGSPLHF. CDR3 coding DNA: TGTGCCAGCAGCCACCAACCGGGACTAATGGAGGGTTCACCCCTCCACTTT.

The rearrangement uses TRBV6-6 and TRBJ2-5; D not resolved. Germline CDR1 reads MNHNY; CDR2 reads SVGAGI (reference sequence). The CDR3 contains 9 residues. V dropped 8 bases and J dropped 5 bases, with 3 bases sitting between them. CDR3 in amino acids: CASGETQYF. The CDR3 DNA is TGTGCCAGCGGGGAGACCCAGTACTTC.

This clone has only a few counts. The CDR3 DNA sequence: TGTGCCAGCAGTGCGGACTATAGCAATCAGCCCCAGCATTTT. This translates into CASSADYSNQPQHF. V is TRBV27 and J is TRBJ1-5; D call uncertain. The germline V gene has CDR1 MNHEY and CDR2 SMNVEV (reference sequence). The length of the CDR3 is 14 residues. V gave up 5 bases and J gave up 0 bases, with 8 bases separating them.

The genes are TRBV28 and TRBJ2-1, with a tentative D call TRBD1 (6 bases). Trimming stripped 4 bases from V and 8 bases from J, with 12 bases between. The CDR3 extends over 13 amino acids. Germline CDR1 MDHEN, CDR2 SYDVKM. The CDR3 loop is CASSSLQGYEQFF. CDR3 nucleotides: TGTGCCAGCAGTTCCCTCCAGGGGTATGAGCAGTTCTTC.

J is TRBJ1-2 and V is TRBV30; 8 nucleotides agree with TRBD1. The CDR3 loop spans 13 amino acids. From germline, CDR1 is GTSNPN and CDR2 SVGIG (reference sequence). The trim removed 3 bases at V and 6 bases at J, leaving 6 bases unmatched. This CDR3 reads CAWSQGAGDGYTF. CDR3 sequence (DNA): TGTGCCTGGAGCCAGGGGGCAGGAGATGGCTACACCTTC.